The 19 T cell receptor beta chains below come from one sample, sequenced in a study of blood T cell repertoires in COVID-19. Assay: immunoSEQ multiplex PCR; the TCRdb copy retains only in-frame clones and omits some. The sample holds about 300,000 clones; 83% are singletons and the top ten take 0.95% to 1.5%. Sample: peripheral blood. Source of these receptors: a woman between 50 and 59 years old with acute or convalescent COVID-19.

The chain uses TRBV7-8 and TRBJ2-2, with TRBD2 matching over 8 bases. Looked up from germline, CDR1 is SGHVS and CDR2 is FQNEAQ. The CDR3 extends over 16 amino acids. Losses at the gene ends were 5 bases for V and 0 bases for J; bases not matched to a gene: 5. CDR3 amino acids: CASSARTSPNTGELFF. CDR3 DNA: TGTGCCAGCAGCGCCAGGACTAGCCCGAACACCGGGGAGCTGTTTTTT. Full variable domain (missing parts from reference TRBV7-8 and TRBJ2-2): GAGVSQSPRYKVAKRGQDVALRCDPISGHVSLFWYQQALGQGPEFLTYFQNEAQLDKSGLPSDRFFAERPEGSVSTLKIQRTQQEDSAVYLCASSARTSPNTGELFFGEGSRLTVL.

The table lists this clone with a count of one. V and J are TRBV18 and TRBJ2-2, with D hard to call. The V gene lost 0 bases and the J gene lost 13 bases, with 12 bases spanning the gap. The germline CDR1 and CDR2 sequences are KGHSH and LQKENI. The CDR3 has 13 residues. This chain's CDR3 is CASSPPGRPRLFF. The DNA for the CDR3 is TGTGCCAGCTCACCACCTGGCCGCCCCCGGCTGTTTTTT.

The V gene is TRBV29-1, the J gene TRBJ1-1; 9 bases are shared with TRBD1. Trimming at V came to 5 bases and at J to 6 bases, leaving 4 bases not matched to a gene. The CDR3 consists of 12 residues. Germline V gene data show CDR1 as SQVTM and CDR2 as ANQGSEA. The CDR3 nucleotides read TGCAGCGTTTTGACAGGGGGACCTGAAGCTTTCTTT. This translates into CSVLTGGPEAFF.

The CDR3 coding sequence is TGCAGCGCTGGACAGATGAACACTGAAGCTTTCTTT. It encodes CSAGQMNTEAFF. The chain links TRBV29-1 to TRBJ1-1; TRBD1 might be the D (6 bases). V lost 7 bases to trimming and J lost 0 bases, with 9 bases between them. This CDR3 region has 12 residues. CDR1 SQVTM and CDR2 ANQGSEA come from the germline V gene.

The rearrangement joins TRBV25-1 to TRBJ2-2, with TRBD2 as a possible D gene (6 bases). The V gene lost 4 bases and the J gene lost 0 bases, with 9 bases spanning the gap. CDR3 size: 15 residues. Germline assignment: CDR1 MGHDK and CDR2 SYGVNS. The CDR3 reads CASSVGGSNTGELFF. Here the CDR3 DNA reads TGTGCCAGCAGTGTCGGGGGATCGAACACCGGGGAGCTGTTTTTT. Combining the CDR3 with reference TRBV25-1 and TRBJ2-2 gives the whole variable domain EADIYQTPRYLVIGTGKKITLECSQTMGHDKMYWYQQDPGMELHLIHYSYGVNSTEKGDLSSESTVSRIRTEHFPLTLESARPSHTSQYLCASSVGGSNTGELFFGEGSRLTVL.

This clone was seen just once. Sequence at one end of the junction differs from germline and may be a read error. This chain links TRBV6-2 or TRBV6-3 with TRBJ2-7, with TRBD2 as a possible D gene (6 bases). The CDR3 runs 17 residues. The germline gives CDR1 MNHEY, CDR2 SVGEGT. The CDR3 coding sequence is TGTGCCAGCAATTACTCTGGCGGGGCCCTTAGCTCCTACGAGCAGTACTTC. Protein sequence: CASNYSGGALSSYEQYF.

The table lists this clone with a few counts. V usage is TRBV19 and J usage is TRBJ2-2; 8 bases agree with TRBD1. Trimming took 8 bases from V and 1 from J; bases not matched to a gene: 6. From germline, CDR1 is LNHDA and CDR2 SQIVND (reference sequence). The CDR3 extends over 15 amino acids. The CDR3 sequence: CASSGQALNTGELFF. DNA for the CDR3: TGTGCCAGTTCGGGACAGGCACTGAACACCGGGGAGCTGTTTTTT.

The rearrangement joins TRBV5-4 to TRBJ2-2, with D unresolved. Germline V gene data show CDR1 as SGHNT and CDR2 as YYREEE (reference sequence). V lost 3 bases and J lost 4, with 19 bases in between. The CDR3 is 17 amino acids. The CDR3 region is CASSSPNSASRTGELFF. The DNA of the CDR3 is TGTGCCAGCAGCTCGCCTAACAGTGCGTCGCGCACCGGGGAGCTGTTTTTT.

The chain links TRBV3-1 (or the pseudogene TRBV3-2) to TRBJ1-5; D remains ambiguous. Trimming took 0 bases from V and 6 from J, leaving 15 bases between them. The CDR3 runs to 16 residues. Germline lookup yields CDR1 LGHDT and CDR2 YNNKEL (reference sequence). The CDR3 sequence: CASSQEKREVGQPQHF. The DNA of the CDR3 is TGTGCCAGCAGCCAAGAAAAACGCGAAGTTGGTCAGCCCCAGCATTTT.

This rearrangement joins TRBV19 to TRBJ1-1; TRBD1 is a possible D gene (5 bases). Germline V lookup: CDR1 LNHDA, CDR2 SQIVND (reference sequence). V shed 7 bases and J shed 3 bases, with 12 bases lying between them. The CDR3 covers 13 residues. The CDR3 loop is CASIPATDTEAFF. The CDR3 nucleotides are TGTGCCAGTATTCCCGCGACAGACACTGAAGCTTTCTTT.

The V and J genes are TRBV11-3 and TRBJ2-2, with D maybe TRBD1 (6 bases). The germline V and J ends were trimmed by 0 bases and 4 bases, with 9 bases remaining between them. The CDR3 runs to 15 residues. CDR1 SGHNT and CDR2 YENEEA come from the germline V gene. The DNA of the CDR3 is TGTGCCAGCAGCTTAGATCAGGGGTTCACCGGGGAGCTGTTTTTT. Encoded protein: CASSLDQGFTGELFF.

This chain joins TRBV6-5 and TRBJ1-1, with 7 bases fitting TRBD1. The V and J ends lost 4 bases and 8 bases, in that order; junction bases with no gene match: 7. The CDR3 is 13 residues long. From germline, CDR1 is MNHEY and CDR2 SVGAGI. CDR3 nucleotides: TGTGCCAGCAGTTCCAACAGGGGAGAAGAAGCTTTCTTT. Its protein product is CASSSNRGEEAFF.

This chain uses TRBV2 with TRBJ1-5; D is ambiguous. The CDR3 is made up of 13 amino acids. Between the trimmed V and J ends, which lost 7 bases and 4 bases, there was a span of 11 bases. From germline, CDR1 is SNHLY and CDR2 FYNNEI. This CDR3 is CASNLQANQPQHF. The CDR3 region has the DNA TGTGCCAGCAATCTCCAGGCGAATCAGCCCCAGCATTTT.

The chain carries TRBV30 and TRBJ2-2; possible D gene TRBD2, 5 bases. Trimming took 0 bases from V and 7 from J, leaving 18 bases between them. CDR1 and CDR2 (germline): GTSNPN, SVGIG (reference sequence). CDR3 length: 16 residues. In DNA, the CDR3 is TGTGCCTGGAGTGTGGGCGGAACAGCTCGGGGCGGGGAGCTGTTTTTT. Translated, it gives CAWSVGGTARGGELFF. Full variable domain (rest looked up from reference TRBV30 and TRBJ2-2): SQTIHQWPATLVQPVGSPLSLECTVEGTSNPNLYWYRQAAGRGLQLLFYSVGIGQISSEVPQNLSASRPQDRQFILSSKKLLLSDSGFYLCAWSVGGTARGGELFFGEGSRLTVL.

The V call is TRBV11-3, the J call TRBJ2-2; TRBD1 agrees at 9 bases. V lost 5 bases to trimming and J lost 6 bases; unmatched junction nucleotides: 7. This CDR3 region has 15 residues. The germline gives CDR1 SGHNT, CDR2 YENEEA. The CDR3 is CASSSRQGVAGELFF. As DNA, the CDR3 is TGTGCCAGCAGCAGCCGACAGGGGGTGGCCGGGGAGCTGTTTTTT.

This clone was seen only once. CDR3 in amino acids: CASSVDGEWEQYF. The CDR3 bases are TGTGCCAGCAGTGTGGACGGGGAATGGGAGCAGTACTTC. The rearrangement uses TRBV2 and TRBJ2-7, with D perhaps TRBD2 (5 bases). Trimming left V 4 bases short and J 7 bases short, with 14 bases between. The length of the CDR3 is 13 residues. CDR1 is SNHLY, CDR2 FYNNEI, per germline.

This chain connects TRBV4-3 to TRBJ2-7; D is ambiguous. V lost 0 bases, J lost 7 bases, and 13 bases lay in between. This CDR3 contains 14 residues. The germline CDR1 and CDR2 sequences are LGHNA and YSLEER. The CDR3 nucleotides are TGCGCCAGCAGCCAAGAACAACGCCTTGGTGAGCAGTACTTC. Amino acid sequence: CASSQEQRLGEQYF.

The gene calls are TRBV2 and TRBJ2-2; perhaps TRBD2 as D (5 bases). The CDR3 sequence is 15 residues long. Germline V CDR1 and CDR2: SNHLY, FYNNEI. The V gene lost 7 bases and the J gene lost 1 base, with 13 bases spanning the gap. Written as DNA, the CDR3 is TGTGCCAGCACCGCCGCCCGGGGGAACACCGGGGAGCTGTTTTTT. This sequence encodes CASTAARGNTGELFF.

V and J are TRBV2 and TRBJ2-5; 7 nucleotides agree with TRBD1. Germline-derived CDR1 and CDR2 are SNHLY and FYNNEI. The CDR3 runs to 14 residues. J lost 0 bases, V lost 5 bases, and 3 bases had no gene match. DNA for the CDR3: TGTGCCAGCAGTCTTCAGGGGGACCAAGAGACCCAGTACTTC. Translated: CASSLQGDQETQYF.